This TCR beta chain was retrieved from a study of blood T cell repertoires in COVID-19. The wider study: Some COVID-19 samples were acute and others convalescent; all came from the United States, Italy and Spain. T cells, B-cell-depleted T cells, or PBMCs supplied cDNA or gDNA.

The authors' processing: By means of reference gene primer amplification, nucleated cell counts were estimated. Clones were read by immunoSEQ multiplex PCR, and TCRdb kept only the in-frame ones, dropping some. The V and J calls and clone size are taken from that table; D and trimming were inferred from the DNA. The sample yields fewer than 600,000 clones, approximately 87% seen once. Germline CDR1 LNHDA, CDR2 SQIVND (reference sequence). The CDR3 loop spans 13 amino acids. Trimming removed 7 bases at V and 0 bases at J, with 9 bases between. The sequence came from a woman aged 35 to 49 who had recovered from COVID-19. The sequenced sample was PBMCs or T cells enriched from blood (not recorded which). The V gene is TRBV19, the J gene TRBJ1-1, with D perhaps TRBD1 (5 bases). The CDR3 coding sequence is TGTGCCAGTAAGGAGGGGATGAACACTGAAGCTTTCTTT. Protein sequence: CASKEGMNTEAFF. The complete variable domain, with remaining parts taken from reference TRBV19 and TRBJ1-1, reads DGGITQSPKYLFRKEGQNVTLSCEQNLNHDAMYWYRQDPGQGLRLIYYSQIVNDFQKGDIAEGYSVSREKKESFPLTVTSAQKNPTAFYLCASKEGMNTEAFFGQGTRLTVV.